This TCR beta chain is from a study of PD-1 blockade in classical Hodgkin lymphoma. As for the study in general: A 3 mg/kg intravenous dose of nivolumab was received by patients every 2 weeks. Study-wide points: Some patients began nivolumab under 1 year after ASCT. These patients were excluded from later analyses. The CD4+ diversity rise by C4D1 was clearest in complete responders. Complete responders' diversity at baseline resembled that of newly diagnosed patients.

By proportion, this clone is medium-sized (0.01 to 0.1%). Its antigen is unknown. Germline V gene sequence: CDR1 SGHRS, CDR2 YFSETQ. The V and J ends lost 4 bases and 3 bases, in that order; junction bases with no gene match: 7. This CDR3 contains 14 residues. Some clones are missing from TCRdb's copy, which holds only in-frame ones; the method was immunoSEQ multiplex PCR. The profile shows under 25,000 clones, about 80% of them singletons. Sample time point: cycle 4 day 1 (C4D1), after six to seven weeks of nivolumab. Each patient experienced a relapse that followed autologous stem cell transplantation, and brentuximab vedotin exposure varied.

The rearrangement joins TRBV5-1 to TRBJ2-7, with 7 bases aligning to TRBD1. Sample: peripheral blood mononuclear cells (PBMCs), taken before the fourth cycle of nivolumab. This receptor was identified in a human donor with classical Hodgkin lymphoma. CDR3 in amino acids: CASSPRQGGYEQYF. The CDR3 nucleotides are TGCGCCAGCAGCCCTAGACAGGGTGGCTACGAGCAGTACTTC. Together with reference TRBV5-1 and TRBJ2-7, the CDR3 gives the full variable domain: KAGVTQTPRYLIKTRGQQVTLSCSPISGHRSVSWYQQTPGQGLQFLFEYFSETQRNKGNFPGRFSGRQFSNSRSEMNVSTLELGDSALYLCASSPRQGGYEQYFGPGTRLTVT.